The clone carrying this T cell receptor (beta chain) occurred many times. The CDR3 is 15 residues long. The ends were cut back, 4 bases at V and 0 bases at J, with 11 bases in the middle. From germline, CDR1 is KGHDR and CDR2 SFDVKD. The data are from a study of human T cells and chemical hapten exposure. The sample's time point: healthy volunteer bleed at 2 weeks. Sequencing started from total RNA isolated from unfractionated whole blood. TCRdb fed the RACE reads into MiXCR, producing one record per CDR3 protein. The data contain 30,000 or so distinct CDR3 sequences, nearly 7.5% of them seen just once; the ten biggest clones take up approximately 10%.

This rearrangement joins TRBV24-1 to TRBJ1-1, with D hard to call. The receptor was derived from a human donor in good health. Some clones in this sample may be carry-over from other donors' samples. The sequenced sample was whole blood. CDR3 nucleotide sequence: TGTGCCACCAGTGAGTTGCAAACCTTGAACACTGAAGCTTTCTTT. This gives the protein CATSELQTLNTEAFF.